This T cell receptor beta chain was sequenced in a study of blood T cell repertoires in COVID-19 (dated by TCRdb to about 2020). Regarding the complete study: Samples from collaborators originated in the United States, Italy and Spain and spanned both the acute and convalescent phases of COVID-19. The prospective study material was composed of cDNA or gDNA derived from T cells, B-cell-depleted T cells, or PBMCs. The dataset comprised deeply sampled blood TCRbeta repertoires from subjects exposed to, actively infected with, or recovered from COVID-19. The repertoires were released in a freely available public database meant as a resource for research on the immune response to SARS-CoV-2. The samples were drawn from the first 160 participants of the ongoing ImmuneRACE study and from 1,200 or so subjects provided by 6 global collaborators. A de-identified subject ID, COVID-19 status, age in years and sex were almost always included in the sample metadata. Where HLA class I and class II types were available, the types were taken from metadata supplied by the sample provider, not from assay-based typing. Points the paper makes about the study in general: Clinical and demographic metadata were provided uncurated, with the amount varying by source and participant.

At one collaborating source in Seattle, patients were enrolled during active infection and were followed longitudinally through the course of disease. Each collaborating institution followed its own protocols to collect whole blood in K2EDTA tubes. For TCRbeta analysis, collaborators shipped samples in one of three forms: frozen whole blood, isolated PBMCs, or DNA extracted from either of those sample types. On this clone: Its specific antigen is unknown. Qualities for individual bases were not recorded, and no much larger clone is one base off.

TCRbeta CDR3 regions were amplified from genomic DNA by means of the immunoSEQ Assay, a bias-controlled multiplex PCR. In the paper's pipeline: Nucleated cell counts per sample were estimated from amplification of reference gene primers within the assay. To quantify the absolute abundance of each unique TCRbeta CDR3 rearrangement, sequence reads were collapsed and filtered. For each sample, productive Simpson clonality was calculated as the square root of Simpson's diversity index over productive rearrangements. Here the immuneACCESS table is served through TCRdb, limited to in-frame sequences with V and J called. Missing clones are a known gap in these copies; in checked studies unresolved V genes cover under half, and the rest lacks a known reason. V and J calls and clone size are given by that table; D and trimming were obtained from the DNA. The sample records tens of thousands of clones, roughly 70% of which are singletons. The top ten clones comprise around 4% of the sample.

The V end gives up 1 base and the J end 4 bases, leaving 5 bases in the junction not matched to a gene. The CDR3 numbers 16 residues from cysteine through phenylalanine. The only DNA kept is the CDR3, 48 bases in frame from the first base. Reading the germline V gene gives CDR1 SGHVS and CDR2 FQNEAQ. The sequence is built from TRBV7-8 and TRBJ2-3; 10 middle bases align to TRBD2. Sequenced input: peripheral blood. This clonotype was obtained from an older man with COVID-19, enrolled during active disease. CDR3 sequence: CASSLVASGSADTQYF. Here is the DNA: TGTGCCAGCAGCTTAGTAGCTAGCGGGAGTGCAGATACGCAGTATTTT.